The following is a T cell receptor (beta chain) sequence with its context. The antigen is unknown. The data originate from a study of beta chain features in type 1 diabetes. Study-level background: Examination covered around 98,000,000 sorted cells spanning all samples. Overall study results and limits: Insertions were fewer and deletions more numerous at VDJ junctions in type 1 diabetes patients.

Germline V gene lookup returns CDR1 SGDLS and CDR2 YYNGEE. V was shortened by 3 bases and J by 6 bases, with 15 bases between the two germline ends. The CDR3 sequence is 15 residues long. The study reverse transcribed the entire isolated RNA, so it sequenced expressed TCRB transcripts. There were 3.4 million or so reads on average in the naive, central memory and regulatory T cell samples. Clones were sequenced by immunoSEQ multiplex PCR, and TCRdb holds only the in-frame ones, with some missing. This table holds 360,000 or so clones, roughly a fifth found once. The chain uses TRBV9 and TRBJ1-4; the D gene is possibly TRBD1 (5 bases). The receptor was derived from a woman aged 18-29 years in good health. The specimen sequenced was naive CD4+ T cells from blood. The CDR3 sequence is CASSEQGPGYEKLFF. CDR3 sequence (DNA): TGTGCCAGCAGCGAGCAGGGCCCCGGGTATGAAAAACTGTTTTTT.